This T cell receptor beta chain was sequenced during a study of blood T cell repertoires in COVID-19. Study information: Acute-phase and convalescent COVID-19 samples originated in the United States, Italy and Spain. PBMCs, B-cell-depleted T cells, or T cells provided the cDNA or gDNA that made up the material.

In the original processing: The authors estimated nucleated cell counts from reference gene primer amplification. Produced via immunoSEQ multiplex PCR; TCRdb's table is partial and in-frame only. The V and J calls and clone size were taken over from that table, and D and trimming were inferred from the DNA. The repertoire has about 200,000 clones, around 87% of them found once; the top ten carry roughly a tenth. Seattle's enrolled individuals joined amid active infection and were then monitored longitudinally. The ends were cut back, 6 bases at V and 3 bases at J, with 12 bases in the middle. The CDR3 runs to 13 residues. Looked up from germline, CDR1 is MDHEN and CDR2 is SYDVKM.

This receptor was obtained from a woman between 50 and 59 years old with COVID-19, enrolled during active disease. The chain uses TRBV28 and TRBJ2-7, with D perhaps matching TRBD1 (6 bases). Specimen: peripheral blood. The chain's CDR3 is CASSTGLVYEQYF. The CDR3 DNA sequence: TGTGCCAGCAGCACAGGGTTGGTCTACGAGCAGTACTTC.